What follows is one T cell receptor beta chain and its context. Its specificity is unknown. Germline CDR1 and CDR2: MRHNA and SNTAGT. The CDR3 has 16 residues. Sequencing was performed with immunoSEQ multiplex PCR; in TCRdb, only in-frame clones are kept and a portion is missing. This sample has 25,000 to 40,000 clones, with about 91% found just once. The sample is drawn from a study of chemoradiotherapy in HPV16-positive cancers. Overall study results and limits: In HPV16-positive patients, HPV-responsive T-cell expansion tracked better recurrence-free survival.

The material sequenced was blood, taken from a patient who underwent chemoradiotherapy. This sequence originates from a human donor with HPV-associated anogenital cancer. The chain links TRBV6-4 to TRBJ2-5; TRBD2 matches at 7 bases. The J call is uncertain, as TRBJ2-7 better fits the DNA end. In nucleotides, the CDR3 is TGTGCCAGCAGTGACCGGCCGACTAGCTCCTCCTACGAGCAGTACTTC. Translating gives CASSDRPTSSSYEQYF.